The 23 T cell receptor beta chains presented below share a single source sample, sequenced in a study of T cell responses to AZD1222 COVID-19 vaccine (dated by TCRdb to the early 2020s). Interpreted using the paper, the time point label stands for: baseline before first vaccination. According to the study, the label for this sample's treatment or condition signals: meningococcal conjugate vaccine given as trial control. Receptors were amplified or captured by the immunoSEQ multiplex PCR assay. TCRdb limited this immuneACCESS table to in-frame rearrangements with V and J called. A share of clones is missing; checked studies link under half to unresolved V genes, and the rest is unexplained. The sample table lists about 83,000 clones, over 75% of them with a count of one. The ten largest account for roughly 4.7% of the sample. The sample here was peripheral blood, taken on day 0 of MenACWY control vaccination. These receptors were taken from an adult in good health.

The chain has TRBV3-1 (or the pseudogene TRBV3-2) and TRBJ1-1; no firm D call. This CDR3 has 12 amino acids. Germline V gives CDR1 LGHDT, CDR2 YNNKEL (reference sequence). Trimming cost V 0 bases and J 11 bases, with 10 bases left between them. CDR3: CASSQDRLGAFF. For the CDR3, the DNA is TGTGCCAGCAGCCAAGACCGACTTGGGGCTTTCTTT.

The rearrangement uses TRBV5-1 and TRBJ1-5, with D perhaps TRBD1 (5 bases). This CDR3 has 15 amino acids. CDR1 and CDR2 (germline): SGHRS, YFSETQ. The V end was cut by 4 bases, the J end by 5 bases, with 16 bases between. The CDR3 reads CASSLGQGGHQPQHF. CDR3 nucleotide sequence: TGCGCCAGCAGCCTGGGGCAGGGAGGACATCAGCCCCAGCATTTT.

This chain connects TRBV27 to TRBJ1-5, with 10 positions matching TRBD1. The CDR3 length is 14 residues. Germline lookup yields CDR1 MNHEY and CDR2 SMNVEV (reference sequence). The V segment lost 5 bases and the J segment 4 bases; nucleotides outside the gene matches: 2. CDR3 residues: CASSVDRGNQPQHF. CDR3 sequence (DNA): TGTGCCAGCAGTGTGGACAGGGGGAATCAGCCCCAGCATTTT.

The genes are TRBV18 and TRBJ2-7, with a possible D match to TRBD2 (6 bases). Germline V gene sequence: CDR1 KGHSH, CDR2 LQKENI. This CDR3 region has 15 residues. Trimming left V 3 bases short and J 0 bases short, with 12 bases between. The CDR3 loop is CASSPEGGASYEQYF. CDR3 DNA: TGTGCCAGCTCACCGGAGGGTGGAGCCTCCTACGAGCAGTACTTC.

This clone was seen a single time. The rearrangement uses TRBV5-1 and TRBJ2-7; 10 bases are a match to TRBD2. The ends lost 4 bases at V and 7 bases at J; junction bases unmatched: 11. The CDR3 contains 15 residues. CDR1 is SGHRS, CDR2 YFSETQ, per germline. This CDR3 reads CASSDRGTSAYEQYF. In DNA form, the CDR3 reads TGCGCCAGCAGCGATCGAGGGACTAGCGCTTATGAGCAGTACTTC.

The chain employs TRBV7-2 and TRBJ2-7; D is ambiguous. The CDR3 is 13 residues long. Germline CDR1 reads SGHTA; CDR2 reads FQGNSA. V shed 4 bases and J shed 6 bases, with 13 bases lying between them. The CDR3 nucleotides are TGTGCCAGCAGCTCGTCACTGGTTCCCGAGCAGTACTTC. This encodes CASSSSLVPEQYF.

This chain uses TRBV6-5 with TRBJ2-1, with D maybe TRBD2 (7 bases). Trimming cost V 1 base and J 5 bases, with 15 bases left between them. From germline, CDR1 is MNHEY and CDR2 SVGAGI. This CDR3 is built from 16 residues. CDR3 bases: TGTGCCAGCAGTTACTATGGGGAGGGGGGACACAATGAGCAGTTCTTC. This codes for CASSYYGEGGHNEQFF.

This chain joins TRBV7-2 and TRBJ2-1, with 10 bases identical to TRBD2. The CDR3 extends over 16 amino acids. Germline-derived CDR1 and CDR2 are SGHTA and FQGNSA. The J segment lost 7 bases and the V segment lost 4 bases, leaving 10 bases of the junction unmatched. This CDR3 is CASSSRGLAVGNEQFF. CDR3 nucleotide sequence: TGTGCCAGCAGCTCCCGAGGACTAGCGGTTGGGAATGAGCAGTTCTTC.

The sample holds one count of this clone. The V call is TRBV30, the J call TRBJ1-6; D gene uncertain. CDR3 length: 12 residues. The germline V gene encodes CDR1 GTSNPN and CDR2 SVGIG (reference sequence). Trimming shortened V by 4 bases and J by 13 bases, and 14 bases separated the two germline ends. CDR3: CAWTQLRAPLHF. The DNA of the CDR3 is TGTGCCTGGACTCAATTGCGGGCCCCCCTCCACTTT.

This clone was counted only a few times. The genes are TRBV6-5 and TRBJ1-1; D remains ambiguous. Germline CDR1 reads MNHEY; CDR2 reads SVGAGI. V gave up 4 bases and J gave up 0 bases, with 12 bases separating them. CDR3 size: 15 residues. The CDR3 loop reads CASSSAWVMNTEAFF. CDR3 in DNA: TGTGCCAGCAGTTCAGCTTGGGTCATGAACACTGAAGCTTTCTTT.

This chain joins TRBV30 and TRBJ1-4; D unclear. CDR1 and CDR2 (germline): GTSNPN, SVGIG (reference sequence). The CDR3 loop spans 14 amino acids. Trimming took off 4 bases at V and 7 bases at J, with 16 bases between the two ends. CDR3: CAWMPPIEVEKLFF. Here the CDR3 DNA reads TGTGCCTGGATGCCGCCCATCGAGGTTGAAAAACTGTTTTTT.

The chain carries TRBV5-6 and TRBJ2-7; D might be TRBD2 (5 bases). V lost 4 bases and J lost 1, with 12 bases in between. This CDR3 is 14 amino acids long. Germline V lookup: CDR1 SGHDT, CDR2 YYEEEE. DNA for the CDR3: TGTGCCAGCAGCCCCTCGGGATGGTCCTACGAGCAGTACTTC. This gives the protein CASSPSGWSYEQYF.

The chain links TRBV28 to TRBJ2-3; D is possibly TRBD2 (6 bases). There are 15 residues in the CDR3. Germline V lookup: CDR1 MDHEN, CDR2 SYDVKM. With 6 bases removed from V and 2 bases from J, the gap between germline ends came to 15 bases. CDR3 sequence: CASSRDGSITDTQYF. DNA for the CDR3: TGTGCCAGCAGCCGCGACGGGAGTATCACAGATACGCAGTATTTT.

The rearrangement joins TRBV6-5 to TRBJ2-5; D call uncertain. This CDR3 is built from 15 residues. The V gene's germline CDR1 is MNHEY and CDR2 SVGAGI. V shed 2 bases and J shed 6 bases, with 16 bases lying between them. The CDR3 loop reads CASSYGQTSTQTQYF. CDR3 DNA sequence: TGTGCCAGCAGTTACGGCCAGACCTCAACCCAGACCCAGTACTTC.

This clone was picked up one time. The rearrangement joins TRBV19 to TRBJ1-5; D is possibly TRBD1 (5 bases). The CDR3 has 15 residues. Per germline, CDR1 LNHDA and CDR2 SQIVND (reference sequence). V gave up 2 bases and J gave up 10 bases, with 18 bases separating them. The CDR3 DNA follows: TGTGCCAGTAGTATAAACGGAGGGGAAGGGAATCCCCAGCATTTT. It encodes CASSINGGEGNPQHF.

This rearrangement joins TRBV18 to TRBJ1-1; 7 bases match TRBD1. Germline assignment: CDR1 KGHSH and CDR2 LQKENI. Germline trimming cut 3 bases from V and 4 bases from J; bases unmatched to any gene: 8. CDR3 length: 15 amino acids. Here the CDR3 DNA reads TGTGCCAGCTCACCGCAGCGGGACAGCCCCACTGAAGCTTTCTTT. Its protein is CASSPQRDSPTEAFF.

This rearrangement joins TRBV6-5 to TRBJ1-5; D is ambiguous. Germline V lookup: CDR1 MNHEY, CDR2 SVGAGI. Trimming shortened V by 2 bases and J by 7 bases, and 9 bases separated the two germline ends. This CDR3 comprises 13 residues. CDR3 nucleotides: TGTGCCAGCAGTTACGGTCGCGGACAGCCCCAGCATTTT. It encodes CASSYGRGQPQHF.

The J gene is TRBJ1-4, the V gene TRBV6-6, with 9 bases fitting TRBD1. Germline V CDR1 and CDR2: MNHNY, SVGAGI (reference sequence). The CDR3 runs 20 residues. After removal of 6 bases from V and 7 bases from J, the junction contained 24 bases not matched to a gene. This CDR3 is CASSLLPGQGGVRFSEKLFF. Written as DNA, the CDR3 is TGTGCCAGCAGCCTCCTTCCGGGACAGGGTGGCGTTCGGTTTAGTGAAAAACTGTTTTTT.

This clone is a singleton in its sample. The chain couples TRBV27 to TRBJ2-3; no reliable D call. Germline V gene lookup returns CDR1 MNHEY and CDR2 SMNVEV (reference sequence). The CDR3 length is 19 residues. With 3 bases removed from V and 0 bases from J, the gap between germline ends came to 22 bases. The CDR3 here is CASSFGGRKTPFSTDTQYF. CDR3 bases: TGTGCCAGCAGTTTCGGCGGACGGAAGACCCCATTTAGCACAGATACGCAGTATTTT.

V is TRBV19 and J is TRBJ1-5; 8 bases agree with TRBD1. The CDR3 contains 15 residues. After removal of 7 bases from V and 3 bases from J, the junction contained 8 bases not matched to a gene. Germline CDR1 and CDR2: LNHDA and SQIVND (reference sequence). CDR3 nucleotides: TGTGCCAGTATCGAGAAGGACAGGGCCAATCAGCCCCAGCATTTT. Translation: CASIEKDRANQPQHF.

This rearrangement joins TRBV9 to TRBJ1-2; 9 bases map to TRBD1. The V and J ends lost 4 bases and 8 bases, in that order; junction bases with no gene match: 12. The CDR3 sequence is 15 residues long. Germline V gene sequence: CDR1 SGDLS, CDR2 YYNGEE. The CDR3 DNA follows: TGTGCCAGCAGCCCCCGGGACAGGGTTGTGAGAGGCTACACCTTC. Its translation: CASSPRDRVVRGYTF.

This chain links TRBV7-2 with TRBJ1-4, with D hard to call. The CDR3 extends over 16 amino acids. The V end was cut by 1 base, the J end by 0 bases, with 9 bases between. Germline V CDR1 and CDR2: SGHTA, FQGNSA. For the CDR3, the DNA is TGTGCCAGCAGCTTAGTGGCAGATGCAACTAATGAAAAACTGTTTTTT. Residues: CASSLVADATNEKLFF.

The CDR3 loop reads CASSVALSQGDNEQFF. The CDR3 DNA is TGTGCCAGCAGCGTAGCTCTGAGCCAGGGCGACAATGAGCAGTTCTTC. The V and J genes are TRBV9 and TRBJ2-1, with D possibly being TRBD1 (5 bases). The CDR3 has 16 residues. Germline CDR1 reads SGDLS; CDR2 reads YYNGEE. V was trimmed by 0 bases and J by 5 bases, leaving 15 bases between them.